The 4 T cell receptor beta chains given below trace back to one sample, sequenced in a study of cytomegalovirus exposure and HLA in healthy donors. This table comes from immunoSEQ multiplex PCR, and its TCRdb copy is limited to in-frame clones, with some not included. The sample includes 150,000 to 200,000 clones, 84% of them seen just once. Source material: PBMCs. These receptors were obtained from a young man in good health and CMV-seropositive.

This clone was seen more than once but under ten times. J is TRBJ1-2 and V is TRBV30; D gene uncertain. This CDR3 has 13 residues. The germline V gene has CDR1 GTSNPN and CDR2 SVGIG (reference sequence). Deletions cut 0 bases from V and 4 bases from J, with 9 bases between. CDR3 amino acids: CAWSVWATYGYTF. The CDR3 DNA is TGTGCCTGGAGTGTATGGGCGACCTATGGCTACACCTTC.

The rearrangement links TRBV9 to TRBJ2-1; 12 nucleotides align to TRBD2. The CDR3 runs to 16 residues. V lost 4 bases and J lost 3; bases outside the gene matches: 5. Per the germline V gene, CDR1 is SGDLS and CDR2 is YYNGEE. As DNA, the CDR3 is TGTGCCAGCAGCCCCGAGACTAGCGGGGGCTACAATGAGCAGTTCTTC. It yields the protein CASSPETSGGYNEQFF. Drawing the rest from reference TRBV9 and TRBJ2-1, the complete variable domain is DSGVTQTPKHLITATGQRVTLRCSPRSGDLSVYWYQQSLDQGLQFLIQYYNGEERAKGNILERFSAQQFPDLHSELNLSSLELGDSALYFCASSPETSGGYNEQFFGPGTRLTVL.

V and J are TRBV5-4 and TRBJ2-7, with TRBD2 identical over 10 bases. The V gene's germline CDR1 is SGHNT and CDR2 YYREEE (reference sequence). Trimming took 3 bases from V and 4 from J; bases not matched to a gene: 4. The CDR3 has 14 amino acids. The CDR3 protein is CASSSTSGAYEQYF. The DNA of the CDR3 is TGTGCCAGCAGCTCAACTAGCGGGGCTTACGAGCAGTACTTC. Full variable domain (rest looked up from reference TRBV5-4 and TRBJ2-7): ETGVTQSPTHLIKTRGQQVTLRCSSQSGHNTVSWYQQALGQGPQFIFQYYREEENGRGNFPPRFSGLQFPNYSSELNVNALELDDSALYLCASSSTSGAYEQYFGPGTRLTVT.

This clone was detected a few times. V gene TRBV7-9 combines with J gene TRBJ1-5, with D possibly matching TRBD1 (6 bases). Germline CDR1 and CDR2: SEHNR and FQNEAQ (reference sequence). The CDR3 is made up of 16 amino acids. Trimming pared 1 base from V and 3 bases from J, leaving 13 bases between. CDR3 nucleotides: TGTGCCAGCAGCTTAGGTCAGGGGAGCAACAATCAGCCCCAGCATTTT. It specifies CASSLGQGSNNQPQHF. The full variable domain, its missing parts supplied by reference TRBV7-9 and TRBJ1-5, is DTGVSQNPRHKITKRGQNVTFRCDPISEHNRLYWYRQTLGQGPEFLTYFQNEAQLEKSRLLSDRFSAERPKGSFSTLEIQRTEQGDSAMYLCASSLGQGSNNQPQHFGDGTRLSIL.